This entry lists 27 T cell receptor beta chains sequenced from one sample in a study of T cells in Graves' hyperthyroidism and ophthalmopathy. Regions amplified from RNA transcripts were the TCR beta CDR3 regions. HTBI primers were employed in a first-round RT-PCR of the TCR CDR3. TCRdb re-derived calls from the multiplex PCR reads in MiXCR, one entry per CDR3 protein. The sample has hundreds of thousands of distinct CDR3 sequences, more than 11% seen once. Sequencing was carried out using blood. Every receptor here comes from a woman younger than 45 with Graves' hyperthyroidism.

With regard to this clonotype: At one end, the junction sequence differs from germline, possibly due to a read error. The rearrangement links TRBV29-1 to TRBJ2-1; 13 bases are shared with TRBD2. This CDR3 has 13 amino acids. Germline lookup yields CDR1 SQVTM and CDR2 ANQGSEA. CDR3 protein: CSVRTSGSDDQFF. For the CDR3, the DNA is TGCAGCGTTAGGACTAGCGGGAGTGATGACCAGTTCTTC.

A few counts support this clonotype. The chain carries TRBV6-2 or TRBV6-3 and TRBJ2-6; D ambiguous. This CDR3 has 15 residues. V was cut by 6 bases and J by 3 bases, with 12 bases left in between. Germline CDR1 MNHEY, CDR2 SVGEGT. CDR3 coding DNA: TGTGCCAGCAGCCCCTTGGTTCGTGGGGCCAACGTCCTGACTTTC. It yields the protein CASSPLVRGANVLTF.

At least ten counts were recorded for this clonotype. The chain couples TRBV28 to TRBJ2-2, with a weak D call TRBD2 (6 bases). CDR1 and CDR2 (germline): MDHEN, SYDVKM. V was pared by 5 bases and J by 6 bases, with 16 bases between. CDR3 size: 15 residues. CDR3 region: CASSIGGIKSGELFF. CDR3 nucleotide sequence: TGTGCCAGCAGTATCGGGGGAATAAAGTCCGGGGAGCTGTTTTTT. The complete variable domain, with remaining parts taken from reference TRBV28 and TRBJ2-2, reads DVKVTQSSRYLVKRTGEKVFLECVQDMDHENMFWYRQDPGLGLRLIYFSYDVKMKEKGDIPEGYSVSREKKERFSLILESASTNQTSMYLCASSIGGIKSGELFFGEGSRLTVL.

In its sample, this clonotype was seen a few times. The V call is TRBV20-1, the J call TRBJ2-2; 7 bases map to TRBD2. The J segment lost 3 bases and the V segment lost 7 bases, leaving 5 bases of the junction unmatched. The CDR3 is 13 residues long. Germline CDR1 reads DFQATT; CDR2 reads SNEGSKA (reference sequence). The CDR3 reads CSGTSVYTGELFF. The CDR3 DNA sequence: TGCAGTGGAACTAGCGTCTACACCGGGGAGCTGTTTTTT.

This chain joins TRBV6-1 and TRBJ1-6; the D is unclear. CDR3 length: 13 amino acids. The germline V gene has CDR1 MNHNS and CDR2 SASEGT. Trimming pared 3 bases from V and 7 bases from J, leaving 7 bases between. CDR3: CASSEERNSPLHF. In DNA, the CDR3 is TGTGCCAGCAGTGAGGAGAGGAATTCACCCCTCCACTTT.

This clonotype was counted ten times or more. CDR3 loop: CASHRDRRFRNTEAFF. CDR3 nucleotides: TGTGCCAGCCACCGGGACAGAAGATTTAGGAACACTGAAGCTTTCTTT. The chain links TRBV6-2 or TRBV6-3 to TRBJ1-1, with 7 bases lining up with TRBD1. The germline V gene encodes CDR1 MNHEY and CDR2 SVGEGT. The CDR3 loop spans 16 amino acids. V shed 8 bases and J 1 base; nucleotides not matched to a gene: 13.

The chain has TRBV6-2 or TRBV6-3 and TRBJ2-7; D uncertain. This CDR3 has 16 residues. V dropped 4 bases and J dropped 2 bases, with 18 bases sitting between them. The germline V gene encodes CDR1 MNHEY and CDR2 SVGEGT. The CDR3 loop is CASSSPDQKGTYEQYF. In nucleotides, the CDR3 is TGTGCCAGCAGTTCCCCGGACCAGAAGGGAACCTACGAGCAGTACTTC.

At least ten counts were recorded for this clonotype. This chain links TRBV11-1 with TRBJ2-5; TRBD2 matches at 7 bases. The V gene's germline CDR1 is SGHAT and CDR2 FQDESV (reference sequence). The length of the CDR3 is 17 residues. Trimming at V came to 5 bases and at J to 2 bases, leaving 14 bases not matched to a gene. The CDR3 sequence: CASSPSGRSSVQETQYF. Written as DNA, the CDR3 is TGTGCCAGCAGCCCTAGCGGACGAAGCAGTGTTCAAGAGACCCAGTACTTC.

The chain uses TRBV6-1 and TRBJ2-7; weak D call: TRBD1 (5 bases). V was shortened by 5 bases and J by 6 bases, with 17 bases between the two germline ends. Germline V lookup: CDR1 MNHNS, CDR2 SASEGT. The CDR3 spans 14 residues. The CDR3: CASSPLQGLGEQYF. For the CDR3, the DNA is TGTGCCAGCAGTCCTCTCCAGGGTCTCGGCGAGCAGTACTTC.

V usage is TRBV20-1 and J usage is TRBJ1-2, with no clear D. The CDR3 spans 12 residues. Trimming pared 3 bases from V and 4 bases from J, leaving 9 bases between. CDR1 is DFQATT, CDR2 SNEGSKA, per germline (reference sequence). CDR3 nucleotide sequence: TGCAGTGCTAGTGTGGGGTCCTATGGCTACACCTTC. Its translation: CSASVGSYGYTF.

This clonotype was observed at least ten times. The V and J genes are TRBV12-3 or TRBV12-4 and TRBJ1-3; 7 bases are a match to TRBD1. V was pared by 5 bases and J by 5 bases, with 9 bases of the junction left unmatched. The CDR3 extends over 15 amino acids. CDR3 amino acids: CASSNRGDRRNTIYF. The CDR3 bases are TGTGCCAGCAGTAATAGAGGGGACAGACGAAACACCATATATTTT.

This clonotype was recorded many times. J is TRBJ1-1 and V is TRBV29-1; the match to TRBD1 covers 8 bases. This CDR3 contains 15 residues. Germline V CDR1 and CDR2: SQVTM, ANQGSEA. Trimming removed 6 bases from V and 5 bases from J; junction bases left unmatched: 14. The CDR3 sequence: CSVLIPAGGWTEAFF. CDR3 in DNA: TGCAGCGTCCTGATTCCTGCAGGGGGCTGGACTGAAGCTTTCTTT. Variable domain in full (rest from reference TRBV29-1 and TRBJ1-1): SAVISQKPSRDICQRGTSLTIQCQVDSQVTMMFWYRQQPGQSLTLIATANQGSEATYESGFVIDKFPISRPNLTFSTLTVSNMSPEDSSIYLCSVLIPAGGWTEAFFGQGTRLTVV.

This clonotype was counted ten times or more. The chain couples TRBV7-8 to TRBJ2-7; 8 bases align to TRBD2. Germline V gene lookup returns CDR1 SGHVS and CDR2 FQNEAQ. The V gene end was trimmed by 3 bases and the J gene end by 8 bases; junction bases not matched to a gene: 12. The CDR3 covers 15 residues. CDR3 sequence (DNA): TGTGCCAGCAGCTTCTTAGCGGGAACACCTATTCAGCAGTACTTC. Translated, it gives CASSFLAGTPIQQYF.

The V gene is TRBV20-1, the J gene TRBJ2-2; 8 nucleotides match TRBD1. The CDR3 runs to 17 residues. Germline CDR1 reads DFQATT; CDR2 reads SNEGSKA (reference sequence). J gave up 0 bases and V 0 bases, and 6 bases lay outside the gene matches. CDR3 loop: CSARDMGQATNTGELFF. The CDR3 bases are TGCAGTGCTAGAGATATGGGACAGGCCACGAACACCGGGGAGCTGTTTTTT.

This clonotype was observed a single time. The gene calls are TRBV4-1 and TRBJ1-6; the D gene is possibly TRBD1 (6 bases). The germline V and J ends were trimmed by 1 base and 5 bases, with 15 bases remaining between them. Germline values: CDR1 MGHRA, CDR2 YSYEKL. This CDR3 is 17 amino acids long. CDR3 sequence (DNA): TGCGCCAGCAGCCAAGGGGGGGCACAGAAGAATAATTCACCCCTCCACTTT. Amino acid sequence: CASSQGGAQKNNSPLHF.

The J gene is TRBJ1-5, the V gene TRBV20-1; TRBD1 agrees at 8 bases. The trim removed 8 bases at V and 2 bases at J, leaving 5 bases unmatched. This CDR3 is 13 amino acids long. Germline CDR1 reads DFQATT; CDR2 reads SNEGSKA (reference sequence). The DNA of the CDR3 is TGCAGTAGATCGACAGGGGGCAATCAGCCCCAGCATTTT. Amino acid sequence: CSRSTGGNQPQHF.

In its sample, this clonotype was seen a few times. This sequence joins TRBV28 and TRBJ2-7; D is unresolved. V lost 2 bases, J lost 3 bases, and 11 bases lay in between. This CDR3 contains 14 residues. The germline gives CDR1 MDHEN, CDR2 SYDVKM. The CDR3 nucleotides read TGTGCCAGCAGTTTAACGGAGTCACTCTACGAGCAGTACTTC. Its translation is CASSLTESLYEQYF.

This clonotype is medium-sized within its sample. V and J are TRBV2 and TRBJ1-5, with D hard to call. The CDR3 has 13 amino acids. The V and J ends lost 8 bases and 5 bases respectively, with 13 bases between them. Germline V gene sequence: CDR1 SNHLY, CDR2 FYNNEI. This CDR3 is CASSNGPDQPQHF. CDR3 nucleotide sequence: TGTGCCAGCTCAAATGGGCCCGATCAGCCCCAGCATTTT.

The chain has TRBV5-6 and TRBJ1-1; tentatively, D is TRBD1 (6 bases). The germline V gene encodes CDR1 SGHDT and CDR2 YYEEEE. Between the trimmed V and J ends, which lost 4 bases and 5 bases, there was a span of 24 bases. This CDR3 contains 17 residues. This chain's CDR3 is CASSPRSTGRKRTEAFF. The CDR3 bases are TGTGCCAGCAGCCCACGGAGTACAGGGAGAAAAAGGACTGAAGCTTTCTTT. The whole variable domain, remainder taken from reference TRBV5-6 and TRBJ1-1, is DAGVTQSPTHLIKTRGQQVTLRCSPKSGHDTVSWYQQALGQGPQFIFQYYEEEERQRGNFPDRFSGHQFPNYSSELNVNALLLGDSALYLCASSPRSTGRKRTEAFFGQGTRLTVV.

This clonotype has a single count. Possible read error: a much larger clone is one base away. This chain joins TRBV7-2 and TRBJ2-7; D may be TRBD1 or TRBD2 (5 bases each). The length of the CDR3 is 13 residues. V was pared by 7 bases and J by 0 bases, with 10 bases between. Looked up from germline, CDR1 is SGHTA and CDR2 is FQGNSA. The CDR3 nucleotides are TGTGCCAGCACCCGGGACGTCTCCTACGAGCAGTACTTC. Translation gives CASTRDVSYEQYF.

This clonotype occurred a few times. The gene calls are TRBV20-1 and TRBJ1-5, with D uncertain. Germline V gives CDR1 DFQATT, CDR2 SNEGSKA (reference sequence). The CDR3 extends over 15 amino acids. Trimming pared 5 bases from V and 0 bases from J, leaving 14 bases between. CDR3 in DNA: TGCAGTGCTCCCGACCTCAGAGGTAGCAATCAGCCCCAGCATTTT. Translating gives CSAPDLRGSNQPQHF.

The rearrangement joins TRBV6-6 to TRBJ2-2; the D call may be TRBD1 or TRBD2 (5 bases each). The CDR3 spans 15 residues. The germline V gene has CDR1 MNHNY and CDR2 SVGAGI (reference sequence). Trimming took 2 bases from V and 5 from J, leaving 12 bases between them. CDR3 sequence reads: CASSYDTGTTGELFF. DNA for the CDR3: TGTGCCAGCAGTTACGATACCGGGACGACCGGGGAGCTGTTTTTT.

This chain links TRBV20-1 with TRBJ2-7, with a possible D match to TRBD2 (5 bases). The ends were cut back, 2 bases at V and 3 bases at J, with 11 bases in the middle. CDR1 and CDR2 from the germline V gene are DFQATT and SNEGSKA (reference sequence). The CDR3 loop spans 13 amino acids. The CDR3 region has the DNA TGCAGTGCTAGAAATGGACTTAACTACGAGCAGTACTTC. It is translated as CSARNGLNYEQYF.

This clonotype was observed at least ten times. This chain links TRBV2 with TRBJ2-3; no firm D call. The CDR3 totals 14 residues. Deletions cut 3 bases from V and 0 bases from J, with 7 bases between. Germline values: CDR1 SNHLY, CDR2 FYNNEI. Here the CDR3 reads CASSELTSTDTQYF. The CDR3 DNA follows: TGTGCCAGCAGTGAGCTGACTAGCACAGATACGCAGTATTTT.

This clonotype has more than one count but fewer than ten. The chain links TRBV7-9 to TRBJ2-7; 7 bases match TRBD1. The germline gives CDR1 SEHNR, CDR2 FQNEAQ (reference sequence). This CDR3 has 15 amino acids. V lost 4 bases and J lost 6; bases outside the gene matches: 12. The CDR3, as DNA: TGTGCCAGCAGCTCGCCCGGGACAGATTTTCTCGAGCAGTACTTC. Translating it yields CASSSPGTDFLEQYF.

The CDR3: CASTAGTSGAGELFF. DNA of the CDR3: TGTGCCAGCACCGCCGGGACTAGTGGCGCCGGGGAGCTGTTTTTT. The chain carries TRBV6-1 and TRBJ2-2; 8 nucleotides match TRBD2. Losses at the gene ends were 7 bases for V and 6 bases for J; bases not matched to a gene: 10. The CDR3 is 15 amino acids. Germline CDR1 MNHNS, CDR2 SASEGT.

This clonotype was detected many times. The gene calls are TRBV28 and TRBJ2-2, with TRBD2 as a possible D gene (5 bases). CDR1 is MDHEN, CDR2 SYDVKM, per germline. CDR3 length: 20 residues. The V end was cut by 2 bases, the J end by 7 bases, with 29 bases between. The CDR3 here is CASSLRFEGDWSSWSGELFF. The DNA for the CDR3 is TGTGCCAGCAGTTTACGATTCGAGGGAGATTGGTCGTCGTGGAGCGGGGAGCTGTTTTTT.